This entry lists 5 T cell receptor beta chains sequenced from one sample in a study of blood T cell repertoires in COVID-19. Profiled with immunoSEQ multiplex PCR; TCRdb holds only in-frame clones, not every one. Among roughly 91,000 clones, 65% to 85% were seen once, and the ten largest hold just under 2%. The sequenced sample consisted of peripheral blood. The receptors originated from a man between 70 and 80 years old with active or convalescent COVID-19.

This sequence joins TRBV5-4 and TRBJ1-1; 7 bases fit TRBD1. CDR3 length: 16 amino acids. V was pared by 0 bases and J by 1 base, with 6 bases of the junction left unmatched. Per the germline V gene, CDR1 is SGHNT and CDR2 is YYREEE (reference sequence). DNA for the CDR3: TGTGCCAGCAGCTTGGAAGGAAGGACAGGGAACACTGAAGCTTTCTTT. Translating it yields CASSLEGRTGNTEAFF.

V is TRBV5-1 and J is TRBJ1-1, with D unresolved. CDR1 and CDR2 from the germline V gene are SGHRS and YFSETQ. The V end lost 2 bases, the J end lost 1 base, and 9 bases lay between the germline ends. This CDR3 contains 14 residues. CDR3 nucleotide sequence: TGCGCCAGCAGCTTCGGGTTTAAGAACACTGAAGCTTTCTTT. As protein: CASSFGFKNTEAFF.

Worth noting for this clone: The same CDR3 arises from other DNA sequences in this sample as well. DNA for the CDR3: TGTGCCTGGAGCGGCGGGACAGGGAATCAGCCCCAGCATTTT. Amino acid sequence: CAWSGGTGNQPQHF. V gene TRBV30 combines with J gene TRBJ1-5, with TRBD1 matching over 9 bases. The CDR3 runs to 14 residues. J gave up 4 bases and V 3 bases, and 4 bases lay outside the gene matches. Germline V lookup: CDR1 GTSNPN, CDR2 SVGIG (reference sequence).

The CDR3: CASSLGPWGGINEQFF. As DNA, the CDR3 is TGTGCCAGCAGCTTAGGCCCCTGGGGGGGCATAAATGAGCAGTTCTTC. J is TRBJ2-1 and V is TRBV11-3, with D perhaps matching TRBD2 (7 bases). The CDR3 has 16 residues. V lost 1 base to trimming and J lost 7 bases, with 17 bases between them. The germline CDR1 and CDR2 sequences are SGHNT and YENEEA.

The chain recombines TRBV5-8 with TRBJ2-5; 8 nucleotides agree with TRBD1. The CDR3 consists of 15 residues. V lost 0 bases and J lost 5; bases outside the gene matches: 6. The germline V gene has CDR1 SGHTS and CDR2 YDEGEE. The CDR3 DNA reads TGTGCCAGCAGCTTGGGTGCAGGGGGCGTTGAGACCCAGTACTTC. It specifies CASSLGAGGVETQYF.